This T cell receptor (beta chain) was captured in a study of human T cells and chemical hapten exposure. Whole-study results and caveats: Controls formed significantly fewer large CDR3 similarity clusters than expanded TCRs did.

The trim removed 0 bases at V and 4 bases at J, leaving 7 bases unmatched. The length of the CDR3 is 16 residues. CDR1 and CDR2 (germline): LGHNA, YSLEER. Comment on this clonotype: Its matching antigen is unknown.

Time point reported: pre-sensitization, week 0. Documented treatment: therapeutic diphenylcyclopropenone sensitization with weekly scalp DPC. Donors, patients with alopecia ranging from 18 to 70 years old and judged suitable for DPC, provided samples. Authors' data handling: Sample TCR counts, which ranged from 23,224 to 690,600, had a median of about 100,000. MiXCR was run by TCRdb on the RACE reads, yielding one entry per CDR3 protein. The V and J calls here are based on TCRdb, not the publication. The sample contains more than 300,000 distinct CDR3 sequences, 5.5% of which appear only once. The chain couples TRBV4-3 to TRBJ2-3; 7 bases are shared with TRBD2. The receptor's source is a woman aged 18 to 35 with alopecia areata. Some clones in this sample may be carry-over from other donors' samples. The sequencing used whole blood, collected in connection with sensitization to the hapten diphenylcyclopropenone (DPC). The CDR3 reads CASSQEASGRSDTQYF. The CDR3 DNA follows: TGCGCCAGCAGCCAAGAGGCTAGCGGCAGGTCAGATACGCAGTATTTT.